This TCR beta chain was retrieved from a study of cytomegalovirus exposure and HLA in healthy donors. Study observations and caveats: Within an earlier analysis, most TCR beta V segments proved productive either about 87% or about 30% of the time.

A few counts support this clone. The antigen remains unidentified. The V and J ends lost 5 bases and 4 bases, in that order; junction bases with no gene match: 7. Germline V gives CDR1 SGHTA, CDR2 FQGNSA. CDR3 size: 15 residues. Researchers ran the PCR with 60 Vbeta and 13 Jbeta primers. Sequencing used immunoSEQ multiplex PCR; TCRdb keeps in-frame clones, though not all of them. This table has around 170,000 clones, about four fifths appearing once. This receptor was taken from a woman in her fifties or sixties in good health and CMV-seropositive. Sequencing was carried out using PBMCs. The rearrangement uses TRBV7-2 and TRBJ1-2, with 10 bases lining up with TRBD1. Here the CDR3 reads CASSPGTGVSYGYTF. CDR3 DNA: TGTGCCAGCAGCCCAGGGACAGGGGTTAGCTATGGCTACACCTTC.